This TCR beta chain was found in a study of T cell responses to AZD1222 COVID-19 vaccine. Overall study findings and caveats: CD4 TCRs associated with vaccination spanned spike, dominating at 160-218 and 743-854.

CDR3 length equals 15 residues. The germline CDR1 and CDR2 sequences are MGHRA and YSYEKL. Losses at the gene ends were 0 bases for V and 2 bases for J; bases not matched to a gene: 2. Assay used: immunoSEQ multiplex PCR; TCRdb lists only in-frame clones, some missing. The sample consists of under 150,000 clones, around 88% of them appearing once. On this clone itself: Its antigen is not known.

The rearrangement links TRBV4-1 to TRBJ2-3; 7 bases align to TRBD2. The sequences come from peripheral blood, collected 28 days after the second AZD1222 dose. This TCR was recovered from an adult who received the AZD1222 COVID-19 vaccine. The CDR3 is CASSQEGGTTDTQYF. Written as DNA, the CDR3 is TGCGCCAGCAGCCAAGAGGGGGGGACCACAGATACGCAGTATTTT.